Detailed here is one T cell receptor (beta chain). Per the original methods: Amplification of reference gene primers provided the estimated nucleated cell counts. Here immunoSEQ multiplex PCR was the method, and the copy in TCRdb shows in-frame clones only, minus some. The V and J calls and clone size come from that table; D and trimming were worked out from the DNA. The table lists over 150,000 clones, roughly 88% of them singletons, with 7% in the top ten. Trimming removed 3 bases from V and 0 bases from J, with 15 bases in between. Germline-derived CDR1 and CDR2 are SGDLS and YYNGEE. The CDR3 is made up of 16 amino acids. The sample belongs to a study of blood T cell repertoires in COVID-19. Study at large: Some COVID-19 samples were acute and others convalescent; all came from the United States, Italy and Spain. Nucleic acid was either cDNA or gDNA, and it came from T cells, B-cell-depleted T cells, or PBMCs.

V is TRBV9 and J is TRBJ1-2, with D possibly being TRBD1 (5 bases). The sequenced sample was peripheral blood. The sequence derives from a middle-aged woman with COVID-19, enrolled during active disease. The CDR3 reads CASSAFGGVTNYGYTF. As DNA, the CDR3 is TGTGCCAGCAGCGCGTTTGGGGGGGTCACTAACTATGGCTACACCTTC.